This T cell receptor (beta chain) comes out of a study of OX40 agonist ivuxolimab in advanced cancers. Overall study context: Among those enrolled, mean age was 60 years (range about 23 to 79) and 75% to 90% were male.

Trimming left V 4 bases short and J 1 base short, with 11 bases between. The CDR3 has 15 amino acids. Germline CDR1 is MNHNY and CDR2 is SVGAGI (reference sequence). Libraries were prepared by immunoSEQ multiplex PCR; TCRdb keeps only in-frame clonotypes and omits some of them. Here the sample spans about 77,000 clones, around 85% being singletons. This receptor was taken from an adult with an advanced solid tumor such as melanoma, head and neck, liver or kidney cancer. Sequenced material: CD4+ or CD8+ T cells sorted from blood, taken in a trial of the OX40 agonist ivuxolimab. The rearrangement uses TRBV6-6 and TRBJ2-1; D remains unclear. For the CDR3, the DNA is TGTGCCAGCAGTTCAGGACCACAGTCCTACAATGAGCAGTTCTTC. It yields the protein CASSSGPQSYNEQFF.